This T cell receptor beta chain comes out of a study of cytomegalovirus exposure and HLA in healthy donors. V shed 6 bases and J 2 bases; nucleotides not matched to a gene: 5. The CDR3 runs to 14 residues. Germline CDR1 SGHVS, CDR2 FQNEAQ. Researchers ran the PCR with 60 Vbeta and 13 Jbeta primers. The protocol was immunoSEQ multiplex PCR, while the TCRdb copy is restricted to in-frame clones and leaves out a portion. The sample totals under 95,000 clones. Sequenced input: PBMCs. This chain uses TRBV7-8 with TRBJ2-5; 8 bases are a match to TRBD2. This receptor was identified in a man in his late teens or twenties in good health and CMV-seropositive. The CDR3 DNA sequence: TGTGCCAGCAGAGACCGGGAGGGACAAGAGACCCAGTACTTC. It yields the protein CASRDREGQETQYF.